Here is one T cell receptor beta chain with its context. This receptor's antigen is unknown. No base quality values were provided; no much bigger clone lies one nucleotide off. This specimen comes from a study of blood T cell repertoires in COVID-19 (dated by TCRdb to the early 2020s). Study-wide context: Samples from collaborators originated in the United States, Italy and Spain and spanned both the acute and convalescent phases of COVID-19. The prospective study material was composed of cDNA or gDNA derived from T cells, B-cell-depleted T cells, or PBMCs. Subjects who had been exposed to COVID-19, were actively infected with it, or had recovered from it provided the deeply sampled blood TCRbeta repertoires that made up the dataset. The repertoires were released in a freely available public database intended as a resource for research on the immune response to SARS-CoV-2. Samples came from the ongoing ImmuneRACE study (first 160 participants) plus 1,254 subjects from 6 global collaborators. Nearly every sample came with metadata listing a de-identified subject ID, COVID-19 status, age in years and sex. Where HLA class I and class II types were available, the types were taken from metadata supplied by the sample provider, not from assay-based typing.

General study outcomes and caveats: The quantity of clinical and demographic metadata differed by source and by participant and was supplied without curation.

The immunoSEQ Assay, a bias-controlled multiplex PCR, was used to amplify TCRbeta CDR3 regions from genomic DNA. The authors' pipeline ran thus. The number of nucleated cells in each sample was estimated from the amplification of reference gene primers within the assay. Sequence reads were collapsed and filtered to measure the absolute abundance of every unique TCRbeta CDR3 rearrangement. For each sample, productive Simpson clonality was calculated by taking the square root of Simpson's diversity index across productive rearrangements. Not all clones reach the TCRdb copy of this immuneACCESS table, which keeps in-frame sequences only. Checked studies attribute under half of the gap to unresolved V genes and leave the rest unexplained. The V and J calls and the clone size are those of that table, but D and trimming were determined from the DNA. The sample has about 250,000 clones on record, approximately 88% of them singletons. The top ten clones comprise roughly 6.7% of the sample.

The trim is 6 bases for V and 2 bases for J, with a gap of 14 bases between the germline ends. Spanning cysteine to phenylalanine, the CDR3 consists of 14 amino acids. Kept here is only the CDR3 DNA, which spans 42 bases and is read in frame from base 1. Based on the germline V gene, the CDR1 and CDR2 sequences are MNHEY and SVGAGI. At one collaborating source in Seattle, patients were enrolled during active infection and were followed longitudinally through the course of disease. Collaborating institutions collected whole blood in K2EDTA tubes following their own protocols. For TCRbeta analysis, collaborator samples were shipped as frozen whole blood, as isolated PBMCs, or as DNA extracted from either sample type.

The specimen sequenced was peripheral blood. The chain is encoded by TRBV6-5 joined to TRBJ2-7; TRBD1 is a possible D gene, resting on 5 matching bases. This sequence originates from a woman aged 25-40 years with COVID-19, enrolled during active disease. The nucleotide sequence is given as TGTGCCAGCAGGGGGCCGACTCCCCCCTACGAGCAGTACTTC. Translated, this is CASRGPTPPYEQYF.